The sample holds many counts of the clone carrying this TCR beta chain. As yet, its antigen is unknown. This sample is part of a study of T cells after yellow fever vaccination. Whole-study findings and limits: Only a small proportion of the clonotypes turned up in both the CD4 and the CD8 compartments, likely arising from convergent recombination. A secondary response was less intense yet reached its peak sooner, at day 5 versus 15. Booster sampling recovered most clones from primary vaccination (nearly 98% CD4, roughly 86% CD8).

5'RACE template switching added a universal primer site and UMIs to TCR cDNA. TCRdb re-analysed the 5' RACE reads in MiXCR, keeping a single row per CDR3 protein. The sample includes 240,000 or so distinct CDR3 sequences, 6% to 7.5% of them seen just once. V was pared by 5 bases and J by 3 bases, with 12 bases of the junction left unmatched. The CDR3 runs to 17 residues. Germline CDR1 reads SGHVS; CDR2 reads FQNEAQ. The source is a man aged 25-45 years who received the YFV17D yellow fever vaccine. V gene TRBV7-8 combines with J gene TRBJ2-3, with 9 bases lining up with TRBD2. Sample: CD4+ T cells sorted from PBMCs, taken 15 days after the yellow fever booster vaccination. CDR3 protein: CASSKSGRPLRTDTQYF. CDR3 DNA sequence: TGTGCCAGCAGCAAGAGCGGGAGGCCCCTCAGGACAGATACGCAGTATTTT.